This TCR beta chain was found in a study of Graves' ophthalmopathy and Graves' hyperthyroidism. The TCR beta CDR3 regions underwent amplification from RNA transcripts. HTBI primers served in a first-round RT-PCR, which a second-round multiplex PCR followed. Each CDR3 protein gets one entry after TCRdb re-called the multiplex PCR reads with MiXCR. The profile covers around 1,000,000 distinct CDR3 sequences, with less than 45% appearing a single time and 11% taken by the ten largest. This clonotype was observed a single time. This may be a read error, as it is one base from a much larger clone. After removal of 0 bases from V and 3 bases from J, the junction contained 2 bases not matched to a gene. Germline-derived CDR1 and CDR2 are PRHDT and FYEKMQ (reference sequence). This CDR3 has 15 amino acids.

The receptor was isolated from an adult man with Graves' hyperthyroidism. V is TRBV13 and J is TRBJ1-5, with TRBD1 matching over 7 bases. The sequencing input was peripheral blood or thyroid tissue (not recorded which). CDR3 DNA sequence: TGTGCCAGCAGCTTAGGCAGGGGGGACAATCAGCCCCAGCATTTT. Translated, it gives CASSLGRGDNQPQHF.